This TCR beta chain was identified in a study of CD8 T cells in ankylosing spondylitis. The CDR3 sequence is 15 residues long. The V gene lost 1 base and the J gene lost 4 bases, with 8 bases spanning the gap. In germline, CDR1 is SGHTA, CDR2 FQGTGA. This clonotype was detected a few times. The antigen remains unidentified. TCRdb fed the 5' RACE reads into MiXCR, producing one record per CDR3 protein. The data contain some 800,000 distinct CDR3 sequences, roughly 10% of them singletons. Overall study findings and caveats: As reported, disease-linked clones showed significant enrichment in matched ankylosing spondylitis synovial fluid. Seemingly distinctive of ankylosing spondylitis blood was a TCR beta motif formed by eight highly homologous variants. Disease-linked clones had a CD8+ phenotype and relatively low frequency in peripheral blood.

The sequencing input was blood, either unsorted or a sorted T cell fraction (not recorded which). The rearrangement joins TRBV7-3 to TRBJ1-6; D is unclear. The TCR was taken from a male donor with ankylosing spondylitis. The CDR3 nucleotides read TGTGCCAGCAGCTTAAGATCCGGGTATAATTCACCCCTCCACTTT. Protein sequence: CASSLRSGYNSPLHF.